This T cell receptor beta chain was sequenced in a study of regulatory T cells in long-lasting Graves disease. V was cut by 8 bases and J by 4 bases, with 7 bases left in between. There are 11 residues in the CDR3. This clonotype was recorded many times. For TCR beta, libraries came from iRepertoire HTBI primers and Arm-PCR of CDR3 regions. TCRdb re-called the multiplex PCR reads through MiXCR, storing one row per CDR3 protein. The repertoire holds hundreds of thousands of distinct CDR3 sequences, with 16% as singletons. Noted time point: newly diagnosed GD, antithyroid drugs for less than 3 months. Preparation of the TCR library used RNA extracted from PBMCs. All patients originated from an endocrinology department located in Xi'an, China. These sequences were also reported in another study, on T cells in Graves' hyperthyroidism and ophthalmopathy. That paper adds: TCR CDR3 regions were first amplified by RT-PCR with HTBI primers.

This specimen consisted of peripheral blood mononuclear cells (PBMCs), obtained at new diagnosis, from a patient treated with antithyroid drugs. The clonotype was recovered from a woman in her twenties or thirties with Graves disease. The chain carries TRBV12-3 or TRBV12-4 and TRBJ2-3, with unresolved D. CDR3 nucleotide sequence: TGTGCCAGCGGGTCAGCAGATACGCAGTATTTT. Encoded protein: CASGSADTQYF.